Following are 11 T cell receptor beta chains from one sample sequenced in a study of T cells in Graves' hyperthyroidism and ophthalmopathy. Researchers took RNA transcripts and amplified the TCR beta CDR3 regions from them. During a first-round RT-PCR of the TCR CDR3, the HTBI primer set was used. From the multiplex PCR reads, TCRdb called clonotypes with MiXCR, one entry per CDR3 protein. Altogether under 800,000 distinct CDR3 sequences are present, approximately 14% being singletons, with the ten largest covering more than 8.5%. The sequenced sample consisted of blood. The origin of the receptors is a woman younger than 35 with Graves' hyperthyroidism.

The chain carries TRBV18 and TRBJ2-7; no clear D. V lost 4 bases, J lost 4 bases, and 11 bases lay in between. The CDR3 extends over 13 amino acids. Germline loops: CDR1 KGHSH, CDR2 LQKENI. The CDR3 region has the DNA TGTGCCAGCTCACTAAGGACCCGGTACGAGCAGTACTTC. Translated, it gives CASSLRTRYEQYF.

This sequence joins TRBV7-2 and TRBJ2-2; TRBD2 might be the D (5 bases). The germline gives CDR1 SGHTA, CDR2 FQGNSA. The ends were cut back, 5 bases at V and 4 bases at J, with 17 bases in the middle. CDR3 length equals 16 residues. As DNA, the CDR3 is TGTGCCAGCAGCCCCCGGGTGCGGGCTCTCACCGGGGAGCTGTTTTTT. Translated: CASSPRVRALTGELFF.

The chain combines TRBV6-1 with TRBJ1-5; TRBD1 matches 7 bases. CDR1 and CDR2 from the germline V gene are MNHNS and SASEGT. This CDR3 has 15 residues. V gave up 2 bases and J gave up 3 bases; unmatched junction bases: 4. The CDR3 sequence is CASSETGTVNQPQHF. CDR3 sequence (DNA): TGTGCCAGCAGTGAAACCGGGACAGTCAATCAGCCCCAGCATTTT.

This clonotype was seen more than once but under ten times. The chain joins TRBV5-6 to TRBJ2-7; a weak D match, TRBD2 (5 bases). V was pared by 1 base and J by 0 bases, with 11 bases between. The CDR3 consists of 15 residues. Germline V CDR1 and CDR2: SGHDT, YYEEEE. CDR3 region: CASSLLGRNSYEQYF. The CDR3, as DNA: TGTGCCAGCAGCTTGTTGGGGAGAAACTCCTACGAGCAGTACTTC.

This chain connects TRBV19 to TRBJ2-1, with 10 bases identical to TRBD1. This CDR3 contains 13 residues. V was clipped by 10 bases and J by 4 bases; unmatched bases: 4. CDR1 is LNHDA and CDR2 is SQIVND in the germline V gene (reference sequence). DNA for the CDR3: TGTGCCATTGGACAGGGGGGATACAATGAGCAGTTCTTC. This sequence encodes CAIGQGGYNEQFF.

The chain carries TRBV10-2 and TRBJ2-3; D uncertain. V lost 0 bases, J lost 4 bases, and 5 bases lay in between. CDR3 length equals 13 residues. Per germline, CDR1 WSHSY and CDR2 SAAADI. CDR3 bases: TGCGCCAGCAGTGAGTCGGTGCCAGATACGCAGTATTTT. It is translated as CASSESVPDTQYF.

This sequence joins TRBV12-3 or TRBV12-4 and TRBJ2-2; 7 positions agree with TRBD2. V was clipped by 6 bases and J by 4 bases; unmatched bases: 11. There are 16 residues in the CDR3. The CDR3 loop reads CASSQPSSGPTGELFF. The CDR3 region has the DNA TGTGCCAGCAGCCAACCCTCTAGCGGCCCCACCGGGGAGCTGTTTTTT.

This clonotype was seen a few times. Since a much larger clone is just one base distant, this may be a read error. This chain joins TRBV7-8 and TRBJ2-7; D gene ambiguous. Germline V gene sequence: CDR1 SGHVS, CDR2 FQNEAQ. This CDR3 has 15 residues. Written as DNA, the CDR3 is TGTGCCGGCAGCTTAGCAGCTCTGTACCCAAACGAGCAGTACTTC. Amino acid sequence: CAGSLAALYPNEQYF.

This clonotype has only a few counts. The chain is built from TRBV19 and TRBJ1-2; unclear D gene. Germline values: CDR1 LNHDA, CDR2 SQIVND (reference sequence). This CDR3 has 14 amino acids. Trimming left V 1 base short and J 6 bases short, with 12 bases between. The CDR3 region is CASSIGAGSDGYTF. CDR3 bases: TGTGCCAGTAGTATAGGGGCGGGATCTGATGGCTACACCTTC. The full variable domain, its missing parts supplied by reference TRBV19 and TRBJ1-2, is DGGITQSPKYLFRKEGQNVTLSCEQNLNHDAMYWYRQDPGQGLRLIYYSQIVNDFQKGDIAEGYSVSREKKESFPLTVTSAQKNPTAFYLCASSIGAGSDGYTFGSGTRLTVV.

The gene calls are TRBV10-3 and TRBJ2-5; tentative D call: TRBD1 (5 bases). V gave up 6 bases and J gave up 5 bases, with 13 bases separating them. The CDR3 has 13 amino acids. CDR1 is ENHRY, CDR2 SYGVKD, per germline. DNA of the CDR3: TGTGCCATCAGGGGCCGGACAAGCGAGACCCAGTACTTC. Translating it yields CAIRGRTSETQYF.

This clonotype was seen more than once but under ten times. CDR3: CASSLAEMQYF. In DNA, the CDR3 is TGTGCCAGCAGCTTAGCGGAAATGCAGTATTTT. J is TRBJ2-3 and V is TRBV13; no clear D gene. This CDR3 comprises 11 residues. The germline CDR1 and CDR2 sequences are PRHDT and FYEKMQ (reference sequence). Trimming left V 1 base short and J 11 bases short, with 7 bases between.